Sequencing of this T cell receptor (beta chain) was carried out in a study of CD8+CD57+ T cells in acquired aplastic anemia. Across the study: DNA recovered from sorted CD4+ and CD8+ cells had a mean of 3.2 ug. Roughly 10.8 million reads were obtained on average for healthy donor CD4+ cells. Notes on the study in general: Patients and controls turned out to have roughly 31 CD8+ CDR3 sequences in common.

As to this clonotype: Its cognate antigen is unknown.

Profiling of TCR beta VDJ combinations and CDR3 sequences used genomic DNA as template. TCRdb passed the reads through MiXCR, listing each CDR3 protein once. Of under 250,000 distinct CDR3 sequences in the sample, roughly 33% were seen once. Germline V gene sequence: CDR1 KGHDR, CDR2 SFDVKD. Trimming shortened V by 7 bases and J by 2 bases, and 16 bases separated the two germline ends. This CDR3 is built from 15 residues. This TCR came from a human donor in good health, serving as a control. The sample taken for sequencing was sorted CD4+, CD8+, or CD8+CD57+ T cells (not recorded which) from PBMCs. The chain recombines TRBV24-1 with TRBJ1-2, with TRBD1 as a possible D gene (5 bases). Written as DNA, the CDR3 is TGTGCCACCAGCCCGACGGGGGAGGTGAACTATGGCTACACCTTC. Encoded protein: CATSPTGEVNYGYTF.